The 3 T cell receptor beta chains below were found in one sample sequenced in a study of blood T cells in healthy people across ages. A sample-barcoded 5' primer and a J-beta primer mix were used in a second PCR of about 6 to 11 cycles. One entry per CDR3 protein results from TCRdb running MiXCR on the 5' RACE reads. The sample consists of over a million distinct CDR3 sequences, 42% of them appearing once. Input material: blood. The receptor source for this set is a woman aged 18-35 years in good health.

The chain carries TRBV27 and TRBJ1-2, with a weak D call TRBD1 (5 bases). The CDR3 consists of 15 residues. The V end lost 5 bases, the J end lost 1 base, and 14 bases lay between the germline ends. Germline V gene lookup returns CDR1 MNHEY and CDR2 SMNVEV (reference sequence). This chain's CDR3 is CASSPTRQINYGYTF. The DNA of the CDR3 is TGTGCCAGCAGTCCGACTCGACAGATTAACTATGGCTACACCTTC.

Of note for this clonotype: The junction departs from the called germline gene at one end, perhaps through a read error. The chain has TRBV4-3 and TRBJ2-1, with 7 nucleotides matching TRBD2. The germline gives CDR1 LGHNA, CDR2 YSLEER. The CDR3 runs to 16 residues. The CDR3 loop is CTSSQRLALDGNEQFF. The DNA for the CDR3 is TGCACCAGCAGCCAACGACTAGCCTTGGATGGCAATGAGCAGTTCTTC.

This chain joins TRBV12-3 or TRBV12-4 and TRBJ1-4; tentatively, D is TRBD1 (6 bases). The CDR3 runs 15 residues. V was shortened by 5 bases and J by 6 bases, with 16 bases between the two germline ends. The CDR3 DNA follows: TGTGCCAGCAGTCCCCCCCGGGGGCGGGATGAAAAACTGTTTTTT. Translated, it gives CASSPPRGRDEKLFF.